This entry features one T cell receptor beta chain sequence. This entry comes from a study of long-term antiretroviral therapy in people with HIV. Survey level was the resolution at which the v3.0 immunoSEQ assay ran. Data came from immunoSEQ multiplex PCR; TCRdb stores just in-frame clones and leaves some out. The table includes approximately 11,000 clones, about 80% detected once. The sequence was collected from a man aged 25-40 years with HIV. Specimen: unsorted PBMCs, collected at the start of antiretroviral therapy, before treatment.

Here the CDR3 reads CSASGYSQNTEAFF. CDR3 in DNA: TGCAGCGCCAGTGGGTACAGCCAAAACACTGAAGCTTTCTTT. V is TRBV29-1 and J is TRBJ1-1; D gene unclear. Deletions cut 7 bases from V and 2 bases from J, with 17 bases between. This CDR3 is 14 amino acids long. Looked up from germline, CDR1 is SQVTM and CDR2 is ANQGSEA.